This T cell receptor (beta chain) stems from a study of blood T cell repertoires in COVID-19. The overall study: COVID-19 samples collected from the United States, Italy and Spain covered acute and convalescent phases. PBMCs, B-cell-depleted T cells, or T cells were the source of the cDNA or gDNA that made up the material.

Profiled with immunoSEQ multiplex PCR; TCRdb holds only in-frame clones, not every one. The sample lists approximately 290,000 clones; about 90% were seen once. The CDR3 totals 14 residues. Per germline, CDR1 MNHEY and CDR2 SVGAGI. The junction had 2 bases not matched to a gene; V was cut back by 2 bases and J by 5 bases. The source material was peripheral blood. The rearrangement joins TRBV6-5 to TRBJ2-2; 7 nucleotides line up with TRBD1. The clonotype was recovered from a woman aged 25 to 45 with COVID-19, enrolled during active disease. This chain's CDR3 is CASSYGDRTGELFF. The CDR3 nucleotides read TGTGCCAGCAGTTACGGGGACAGAACCGGGGAGCTGTTTTTT.